The rows below give T cell receptor beta chains drawn from one sample of a study of CD8 T cells in Susac syndrome. TCRdb processed the immunoSEQ multiplex PCR reads anew with MiXCR; each CDR3 protein has one entry. Of under 200,000 distinct CDR3 sequences in the sample, roughly 95% were seen once. Sequenced material: CD8+ T cells from PBMCs. The receptors originated from a human donor with multiple sclerosis. Both conserved end residues are part of each CDR3. D genes are given only for firm matches. Clone size is shown for a subset of rows, as once, few, many or a class of expanded clone.

J	size	D	V	DNA	CDR3
TRBJ2-5	NA	TRBD2	TRBV11-2	TGTGCCAGCAGCCCCTTTGGGACTAGCGGCTGGGAGACCCAGTACTTC	CASSPFGTSGWETQYF
TRBJ2-3	once	NA	TRBV10-3	TGTGCCATCAGTGAGTCGCAGCGGAGTAACACAGATACGCAGTATTTT	CAISESQRSNTDTQYF
TRBJ2-7	NA	TRBD1	TRBV5-1	TGCGCCAGCAGCTTGGGAGACAGGGGTGACGAGCAGTACTTC	CASSLGDRGDEQYF
TRBJ1-1	NA	NA	TRBV6-5	TGTGCCAGCAGTTACTCCTTTTTGGCCCACACTGAAGCTTTCTTT	CASSYSFLAHTEAFF
TRBJ2-5	NA	TRBD1	TRBV7-9	TGTGCCAGCAGCTTGGGACAGGTCGAGTGGGAGACCCAGTACTTC	CASSLGQVEWETQYF
TRBJ2-1	NA	TRBD1	TRBV2	TGTGCCAGCAGCCCCCCGGGACAGGCACACAATGAGCAGTTCTTC	CASSPPGQAHNEQFF
TRBJ2-1	NA	NA	TRBV27	TGTGCCAGCAGTTTATGGGGTCTCGACAATGAGCAGTTCTTC	CASSLWGLDNEQFF
TRBJ2-1	NA	NA	TRBV9	TGTGCCAGCAGCGTAGGCTTGATAAGGAATGAGCAGTTCTTC	CASSVGLIRNEQFF
TRBJ1-1	NA	NA	TRBV3-1	TGTGCCAGCAGCCAAGATTGGGGGGGAGTGAACACTGAAGCTTTCTTT	CASSQDWGGVNTEAFF
TRBJ2-5	NA	NA	TRBV19	TGTGCCAGTAGTTTGGGGAAATTGACGCCGGGGTACCAAGAGACCCAGTACTTC	CASSLGKLTPGYQETQYF
TRBJ2-1	NA	TRBD2	TRBV12-3/TRBV12-4	TGTGCCAGCAGGCTCGGGACTAGGCTCTACAATGAGCAGTTCTTC	CASRLGTRLYNEQFF
TRBJ2-1	NA	NA	TRBV10-3	TGTGCCATCAGTGATATTCCTGCGAGCTCCTACAATGAGCAGTTCTTC	CAISDIPASSYNEQFF
TRBJ1-2	NA	NA	TRBV7-9	TGTGCCAGCAGCTTAGCTGGGGCCTATGGCTACACCTTC	CASSLAGAYGYTF
TRBJ1-6	NA	NA	TRBV10-3	TGTGCCATCAGTGACAAAGACAGAGGCTCACCCCTCCACTTT	CAISDKDRGSPLHF
TRBJ1-2	NA	NA	TRBV2	TGTGCCAGCACGGACTCCTACTATGGCTACACCTTC	CASTDSYYGYTF
TRBJ2-1	NA	NA	TRBV6-5	TGTGCCAGCAGTTATGGGGAGACCTACAATGAGCAGTTCTTC	CASSYGETYNEQFF
TRBJ2-1	NA	TRBD2	TRBV13	TGTGCCAGCAGCTTTAAAGCGGGAGATGAGCAGTTCTTC	CASSFKAGDEQFF
TRBJ2-7	NA	TRBD2	TRBV2	TGTGCCAGCGAGAATTTGCAGGAAGGACTAGCCTACGAGCAGTACTTC	CASENLQEGLAYEQYF
TRBJ2-5	NA	NA	TRBV30	TGTGCCTGGAGTGTATGGGGGCTAAGGGAGACCCAGTACTTC	CAWSVWGLRETQYF
TRBJ1-1	NA	NA	TRBV29-1	TGCAGCGTCGCGACAGCCAGCACTGAAGCTTTCTTT	CSVATASTEAFF
TRBJ1-5	NA	TRBD1	TRBV27	TGTGCCAGCAGTTGGGACAGGGGAGGACAGCCCCAGCATTTT	CASSWDRGGQPQHF
TRBJ2-3	NA	NA	TRBV29-1	TGCAGCGTTGCCTCCTATAGCGGCAAGACTTCTAGCACAGATACGCAGTATTTT	CSVASYSGKTSSTDTQYF
TRBJ2-5	NA	NA	TRBV29-1	TGCAGCGTTGACCGGCAAGAGACCCAGTACTTC	CSVDRQETQYF
TRBJ2-1	NA	TRBD1	TRBV7-8	TGTGCCAGCAGCCCAGACAGGGGGTTCTACAATGAGCAGTTCTTC	CASSPDRGFYNEQFF
TRBJ2-5	NA	NA	TRBV3-1	TGTGCCAGCAGCCAAGCGTGGGGTATGGCTACAGACCAAGAGACCCAGTACTTC	CASSQAWGMATDQETQYF
TRBJ2-7	NA	NA	TRBV27	TGTGCCAGCAGTTTTCGGAACGAGCAGTACTTC	CASSFRNEQYF
TRBJ2-1	NA	NA	TRBV24-1	TGTGCCACCAGTGGGCCGGCTGGGAATGAGCAGTTCTTC	CATSGPAGNEQFF
TRBJ1-2	NA	NA	TRBV29-1	TGCAGCGTTGAAGAAGGCAGCCACTATGGCTACACCTTC	CSVEEGSHYGYTF
TRBJ1-2	NA	NA	TRBV5-6	TGTGCCAGCAGCTTGATCGGTGTTAGTGGGCGGAACTATGGCTACACCTTC	CASSLIGVSGRNYGYTF
TRBJ1-1	NA	NA	TRBV6-1	TGTGCCAGCAGCCGCCAACCTTGGGGCAACACTGAAGCTTTCTTT	CASSRQPWGNTEAFF
TRBJ2-7	NA	NA	TRBV7-9	TGTGCCAGCAGCCCCTCGCACCCTCGGTCGGGGGACGAGCAGTACTTC	CASSPSHPRSGDEQYF